What follows are 10 T cell receptor beta chains derived from one specimen sequenced in a study of T cell responses to AZD1222 COVID-19 vaccine. Profiling relied on immunoSEQ multiplex PCR, and the TCRdb table lists in-frame clones only, not all of them. The data contain approximately 100,000 clones, around 93% of them seen just once; the ten biggest clones take up roughly 7.5%. The source was peripheral blood, collected on day 0 of AZD1222 vaccination. The origin of the receptors is an adult in good health.

This chain connects TRBV4-1 to TRBJ2-7; 8 bases are shared with TRBD1. The CDR3 is 14 residues long. V shed 5 bases, J shed 2 bases, and the junction held 5 bases outside the gene matches. Germline CDR1 MGHRA, CDR2 YSYEKL. For the CDR3, the DNA is TGCGCCAGCAGCTCCGGGACAGGACCCTACGAGCAGTACTTC. Translation gives CASSSGTGPYEQYF.

This clone was counted between two and nine times. The chain carries TRBV29-1 and TRBJ1-4; the D is unclear. Germline-derived CDR1 and CDR2 are SQVTM and ANQGSEA. The CDR3 runs 14 residues. V lost 7 bases to trimming and J lost 1 base, with 13 bases between them. The CDR3 region has the DNA TGCAGCGGGAGAGAGGGTCGAACTAATGAAAAACTGTTTTTT. This encodes CSGREGRTNEKLFF.

The V gene is TRBV13, the J gene TRBJ2-7, with 8 bases that match TRBD2. V lost 5 bases, J lost 6 bases, and 6 bases stayed unmatched. CDR3 size: 13 residues. Germline-derived CDR1 and CDR2 are PRHDT and FYEKMQ (reference sequence). This CDR3 is CASSNGTRGEQYF. The CDR3 DNA reads as TGTGCCAGCAGCAACGGGACTAGGGGCGAGCAGTACTTC.

This clone is a singleton in its sample. This chain joins TRBV9 and TRBJ2-4; the D gene could be TRBD1 or TRBD2 (6 bases each). The CDR3 loop spans 15 amino acids. Trimming removed 3 bases from V and 6 bases from J, with 16 bases in between. The germline gives CDR1 SGDLS, CDR2 YYNGEE. The CDR3 spells CASSARGAGGNIQYF. The CDR3 DNA follows: TGTGCCAGCAGCGCAAGGGGGGCTGGGGGAAACATTCAGTACTTC.

The rearrangement links TRBV2 to TRBJ1-1, with D maybe TRBD1 (6 bases). Germline-derived CDR1 and CDR2 are SNHLY and FYNNEI. The V end lost 7 bases, the J end lost 5 bases, and 14 bases lay between the germline ends. CDR3 length: 13 residues. The CDR3 bases are TGTGCCAGCACCTCGGGGGCCGGGACTGAAGCTTTCTTT. This translates into CASTSGAGTEAFF.

V gene TRBV6-2 or TRBV6-3 combines with J gene TRBJ1-4; weak D call: TRBD1 (5 bases). The germline V gene has CDR1 MNHEY and CDR2 SVGEGT. The CDR3 has 13 amino acids. The ends were cut back, 2 bases at V and 5 bases at J, with 6 bases in the middle. As DNA, the CDR3 is TGTGCCAGCAGTTACAACAGGAATGAAAAACTGTTTTTT. This sequence encodes CASSYNRNEKLFF.

The rearrangement uses TRBV30 and TRBJ2-6; D perhaps matches TRBD2 (5 bases). In germline, CDR1 is GTSNPN, CDR2 SVGIG (reference sequence). The germline V and J ends were trimmed by 2 bases and 8 bases, with 13 bases remaining between them. CDR3 length: 14 amino acids. The CDR3 sequence: CAWSRGSRTNVLTF. The CDR3 coding sequence is TGTGCCTGGAGTCGGGGAAGCAGGACCAACGTCCTGACTTTC.

J is TRBJ1-3 and V is TRBV7-9; 7 positions match TRBD1. There are 16 residues in the CDR3. Germline loops: CDR1 SEHNR, CDR2 FQNEAQ (reference sequence). The V and J ends lost 2 bases and 3 bases, in that order; junction bases with no gene match: 7. The CDR3 DNA is TGTGCCAGCAGCTTAAGCGAGGGGGCAGGTGGAAACACCATATATTTT. As protein: CASSLSEGAGGNTIYF.

The V gene is TRBV14, the J gene TRBJ2-1; D is possibly TRBD1 (5 bases). V was clipped by 1 base and J by 6 bases, with 10 bases between them. The CDR3 sequence is 14 residues long. The V gene's germline CDR1 is SGHDN and CDR2 FVKESK. The CDR3 is CASSQVARGNEQFF. CDR3 in DNA: TGTGCCAGCAGCCAAGTCGCTAGGGGCAATGAGCAGTTCTTC.

The CDR3 DNA reads TGTGCCAGCAGCCGAGGTCGGAGTGAAGCTTTCTTT. Protein: CASSRGRSEAFF. The chain employs TRBV6-5 and TRBJ1-1; no clear D. This CDR3 region has 12 residues. V was trimmed by 6 bases and J by 7 bases, leaving 12 bases between them. Germline lookup yields CDR1 MNHEY and CDR2 SVGAGI.